This T cell receptor beta chain was identified during a study of blood T cell repertoires in COVID-19. V shed 4 bases and J shed 3 bases, with 9 bases lying between them. The germline gives CDR1 SGHTA, CDR2 FQGNSA. The CDR3 totals 13 residues. In the original processing: Amplification of reference gene primers was used by the study to estimate nucleated cell counts. TCRdb keeps only in-frame clones here, not all; method: immunoSEQ multiplex PCR. V and J calls plus clone size are reproduced from that table; the DNA served to infer D and trimming. The sample holds around 200,000 clones, over 75% seen once.

This receptor was taken from a man aged 55 to 70 with acute or convalescent COVID-19. The sample comprised peripheral blood. The V call is TRBV7-2, the J call TRBJ2-5; D remains unclear. The CDR3 is CASSSGAKETQYF. The DNA for the CDR3 is TGTGCCAGCAGCTCAGGCGCCAAAGAGACCCAGTACTTC.